Listed below are T cell receptor beta chains from one sample, sequenced in a study of shared clonotypes between healthy human individuals. Sequencing was performed with immunoSEQ multiplex PCR; in TCRdb, only in-frame clones are kept and a portion is missing. The repertoire holds 2 million to 2.5 million clones, with 90% to 97% as singletons. The specimen was naive CD4+ T cells sorted from blood. The receptors shown here come from a man aged 18 to 30 in good health. The CDR3 runs from the conserved cysteine through the conserved F or W. Each record gives: V gene, D gene, clone size, J gene, CDR3 DNA, CDR3 protein. D genes are given only for firm matches. The listing skips clone size in some rows; elsewhere it reads once, few, many or a size class.

TRBV29-1	NA	NA	TRBJ1-1	TGCAGCGTTGGAATGGGGGCTTTCACTGAAGCTTTCTTT	CSVGMGAFTEAFF
TRBV7-9	NA	NA	TRBJ1-2	TGTGCCAGCAGCGGGGGTTCCCGACGGGGCTACACCTTC	CASSGGSRRGYTF
TRBV28	NA	NA	TRBJ2-7	TGTGCCAGTCCCCCAACCCCAGGGACAACCAATACCTACGAGCAGTACTTC	CASPPTPGTTNTYEQYF
TRBV28	TRBD2	NA	TRBJ2-1	TGTGCCACCACTAGCGGAGCCTACAATGAGCAGTTCTTC	CATTSGAYNEQFF
TRBV5-4	TRBD1	NA	TRBJ2-2	TGTGCCAGCAGCTTGGCCAAACAGGGGGCGGCCGGGGAGCTGTTTTTT	CASSLAKQGAAGELFF
TRBV4-2	NA	NA	TRBJ2-3	TGTGCCAGCCCCGAGGAGGAGCAGTACACAGATACGCAGTATTTT	CASPEEEQYTDTQYF
TRBV5-4	NA	NA	TRBJ1-1	TGTGCCAGCAGCCCCACCCCGGGAAACACTGAAGCTTTCTTT	CASSPTPGNTEAFF
TRBV5-1	NA	NA	TRBJ2-7	TGCGCCAGCAGCTTTCTTGCAGGGAATAACTACGAGCAGTACTTC	CASSFLAGNNYEQYF
TRBV6-5	TRBD1	once	TRBJ1-1	TGTACCAGCAGTTACCGGACAGGGTGGACTGAAGCTTTCTTT	CTSSYRTGWTEAFF
TRBV5-1	TRBD1	NA	TRBJ1-2	TGCGCCAGCAGCTCTCCCGGGACAGGGGATTATGGCTACACCTTC	CASSSPGTGDYGYTF
TRBV2	TRBD2	NA	TRBJ2-7	TGTGCCAGCAGACTAGCGGCCTCCTCCTACGAGCAGTACTTC	CASRLAASSYEQYF
TRBV10-2	NA	once	TRBJ1-5	TGCGCCAGCACGGCTAACGCGTATCAGCCCCAGCATTTT	CASTANAYQPQHF
TRBV29-1	TRBD1	NA	TRBJ1-1	TGCAGCGAAAAACAGGGGATGAACACTGAAGCTTTCTTT	CSEKQGMNTEAFF
TRBV6-1	TRBD1	NA	TRBJ2-2	TGTGCCAGCAGTGAGACAGGGTCCTTGAACACCGGGGAGCTGTTTTTT	CASSETGSLNTGELFF
TRBV10-1	TRBD2	NA	TRBJ2-7	TGCGCCAGCAGTGACACTAGCGGGAGATCCGAGCAGTACTTC	CASSDTSGRSEQYF
TRBV10-2	TRBD1	NA	TRBJ1-2	TGCGCCAGCAGTGACGGGACAGGGGTCGGCTACACCTTC	CASSDGTGVGYTF
TRBV11-2	NA	once	TRBJ1-2	TGTGCCAGCAGCTTAGCTCCGGACTATGGCTACACCTTC	CASSLAPDYGYTF
TRBV7-8	NA	NA	TRBJ2-1	TGTGCCAGCAGATCCCTGGCGTACAATGAGCAGTTCTTC	CASRSLAYNEQFF
TRBV5-6	TRBD1	NA	TRBJ2-3	TGTGCCAGCAGCTTGTATCGCGGCAGGGGGCCGGGTTGGACAGATACGCAGTATTTT	CASSLYRGRGPGWTDTQYF
TRBV6-5	NA	few	TRBJ1-6	TGTGCCAGCAGTTATGACAGATCAGGTCCCCTCCACTTT	CASSYDRSGPLHF
TRBV5-1	NA	NA	TRBJ2-2	TGCGCCAGTCAGGGGGGTGAGACTAGAGGCTTCACCGGGGAGCTGTTTTTT	CASQGGETRGFTGELFF
TRBV7-9	TRBD1	NA	TRBJ2-5	TGTGCCAGCAGCCGTATCAGACAGGGGGATCAAGAGACCCAGTACTTC	CASSRIRQGDQETQYF
TRBV19	NA	NA	TRBJ1-5	TGTGCCAGTAGTATCGCCCGGGGTAGAGCCAAGGCAATAGGGAGCAATCAGCCCCAGCATTTT	CASSIARGRAKAIGSNQPQHF
TRBV11-2	TRBD2	NA	TRBJ2-5	TGTGCCAGCAGCTTAGGCGGGAGGGAGACCCAGTACTTC	CASSLGGRETQYF
TRBV9	NA	once	TRBJ2-1	TGTGCCAGCAGCGTACCGAAAGGCAATGAGCAGTTCTTC	CASSVPKGNEQFF
TRBV7-8	NA	NA	TRBJ2-5	TGTGCCAGCAGCTCTTTCGAGACTAGTGGGTCAGAGACCCAGTACTTC	CASSSFETSGSETQYF
TRBV6-7	TRBD1	NA	TRBJ1-6	TGTGCCAGCACGGCAGGGGGCCCTACCGGGGGGCGCGATAATTCACCCCTCCACTTT	CASTAGGPTGGRDNSPLHF
TRBV23-1	TRBD1	NA	TRBJ1-4	TGCGCCAGCCTTCCCGGGACAGGGGGACGGGATGGTGAAAAACTGTTTTTT	CASLPGTGGRDGEKLFF
TRBV27	NA	once	TRBJ2-7	TGTGCCAGCAGTTTAAACCCAGCCAGGGCAGCCTACGAGCAGTACTTC	CASSLNPARAAYEQYF
TRBV28	NA	NA	TRBJ1-6	TGTGCCAGCAGTTTCCGACAAGAAAATTCACCCCTCCACTTT	CASSFRQENSPLHF
TRBV25-1	NA	NA	TRBJ1-2	TGTGCCAGCAGTGAGGTTGAGGGAAACTATGGCTACACCTTC	CASSEVEGNYGYTF
TRBV5-5	NA	NA	TRBJ1-5	TGTGCCAGCAGCCTGGGGCCCGATAGCAATCAGCCCCAGCATTTT	CASSLGPDSNQPQHF
TRBV28	NA	NA	TRBJ1-1	TGTGCCAGCAGGAAGACAGTGAACACTGAAGCTTTCTTT	CASRKTVNTEAFF
TRBV28	NA	NA	TRBJ2-5	TGTGCCAGCAGTTTTAGGTCCCACCCCGCCGGGACCCAGTACTTC	CASSFRSHPAGTQYF
TRBV6-5	NA	NA	TRBJ2-1	TGTGCCAGCAGTTACTCTAGAGCGGGCAATGAGCAGTTCTTC	CASSYSRAGNEQFF
TRBV4-3	NA	NA	TRBJ2-3	TGCGCCAGCAGCCAAGACGCTACTGTGAAAACGCAGTATTTT	CASSQDATVKTQYF
TRBV5-1	NA	NA	TRBJ2-6	TGCGCCAGCAGCTTGGACGGTCGCTCTGGGGCCAACGTCCTGACTTTC	CASSLDGRSGANVLTF
TRBV27	TRBD2	NA	TRBJ2-7	TGTGCCAGCAGGCGTCGCGGGGGGTCCTACGAGCAGTACTTC	CASRRRGGSYEQYF
TRBV9	TRBD2	NA	TRBJ2-1	TGTGCCAGCAGCGTAGCGGGACTAGCGGGATACAATGAGCAGTTCTTC	CASSVAGLAGYNEQFF
TRBV15	NA	NA	TRBJ2-3	TGTGCCACCAGCTTCTCGGTGGAGACTACGAGCACAGATACGCAGTATTTT	CATSFSVETTSTDTQYF
TRBV9	NA	NA	TRBJ2-7	TGTGCCAGCAGCTCCTACCAGGGTGGCGAGCAGTACTTC	CASSSYQGGEQYF
TRBV28	TRBD1	NA	TRBJ1-5	TGTGCCAGCGCTCCGGGACAGGGGGAGAGGCAGCCCCAGCATTTT	CASAPGQGERQPQHF
TRBV7-2	NA	once	TRBJ2-2	TGTGCCAGCGGGACATATTCGAACACCGGGGAGCTGTTTTTT	CASGTYSNTGELFF
TRBV5-1	NA	NA	TRBJ2-2	TGCGCCAGCAGCTTGGACGCGGGTCTAAGCGGGGAGCTGTTTTTT	CASSLDAGLSGELFF
TRBV2	TRBD2	NA	TRBJ2-1	TGTGCCAGCAGTTCCGGGACTAGCGGATACAATGAGCAGTTCTTC	CASSSGTSGYNEQFF
TRBV5-1	TRBD1	NA	TRBJ2-7	TGCGCCAGCAGCCGGACAGGCTCTTTATCCTACGAGCAGTACTTC	CASSRTGSLSYEQYF
TRBV7-9	NA	NA	TRBJ1-2	TGTGCCAGCAGCCCGGCCATCACCTATGGCTACACCTTC	CASSPAITYGYTF